The next 27 T cell receptor beta chains were all read from a single sample in a study of T cell responses to AZD1222 COVID-19 vaccine. Measured with immunoSEQ multiplex PCR; TCRdb has only the in-frame clones, and not every one. In the table there are about 68,000 clones, over 60% of which are singletons. Specimen: peripheral blood, collected on day 0 of AZD1222 vaccination. All receptors derive from an adult in good health.

The chain recombines TRBV19 with TRBJ2-1; D might be TRBD1 or TRBD2, each matching 5 bases. Germline CDR1 LNHDA, CDR2 SQIVND (reference sequence). The CDR3 runs 16 residues. V lost 1 base and J lost 6, with 16 bases in between. Here the CDR3 reads CASSIAHRAGSNEQFF. The CDR3 DNA sequence: TGTGCCAGTAGTATAGCCCATCGCGCAGGGAGCAATGAGCAGTTCTTC. Full variable domain (remainder filled in from reference TRBV19 and TRBJ2-1): DGGITQSPKYLFRKEGQNVTLSCEQNLNHDAMYWYRQDPGQGLRLIYYSQIVNDFQKGDIAEGYSVSREKKESFPLTVTSAQKNPTAFYLCASSIAHRAGSNEQFFGPGTRLTVL.

The rearrangement links TRBV27 to TRBJ1-6, with D maybe TRBD1 (6 bases). V was shortened by 6 bases and J by 8 bases, with 11 bases between the two germline ends. The CDR3 runs to 13 residues. Germline CDR1 and CDR2: MNHEY and SMNVEV (reference sequence). The CDR3 sequence: CASREQGYSPLHF. CDR3 nucleotide sequence: TGTGCCAGCAGAGAACAGGGTTATTCACCCCTCCACTTT.

This chain links TRBV5-5 with TRBJ1-2; TRBD1 agrees at 12 bases. The CDR3 spans 16 residues. V was pared by 4 bases and J by 6 bases, with 10 bases of the junction left unmatched. Germline CDR1 SGHKS, CDR2 YYEKEE (reference sequence). The CDR3 loop reads CASSKVPGTGGNGYTF. CDR3 nucleotide sequence: TGTGCCAGCAGCAAGGTCCCTGGGACAGGGGGCAATGGCTACACCTTC.

As regards this clone: This CDR3 is also generated by other DNA sequences in the sample. V is TRBV7-9 and J is TRBJ1-1; a weak D match, TRBD1 (5 bases). CDR1 and CDR2 from the germline V gene are SEHNR and FQNEAQ (reference sequence). The CDR3 sequence is 15 residues long. V was trimmed by 1 base and J by 0 bases, leaving 9 bases between them. This CDR3 is CASSLDPGMNTEAFF. As DNA, the CDR3 is TGTGCCAGCAGCTTAGATCCAGGGATGAACACTGAAGCTTTCTTT.

This chain connects TRBV5-1 to TRBJ2-3; a possible D gene is TRBD2 (6 bases). The CDR3 covers 14 residues. Trimming removed 6 bases from V and 0 bases from J, with 11 bases in between. The germline V gene has CDR1 SGHRS and CDR2 YFSETQ. The CDR3 DNA is TGCGCCAGCAAGGATGGGGGGAGCACAGATACGCAGTATTTT. Its protein product is CASKDGGSTDTQYF.

The V gene is TRBV7-2, the J gene TRBJ1-4; D unclear. CDR1 and CDR2 from the germline V gene are SGHTA and FQGNSA. Trimming took off 2 bases at V and 4 bases at J, with 11 bases between the two ends. This CDR3 comprises 15 residues. The CDR3 region is CASSLNFDFNEKLFF. The CDR3 bases are TGTGCCAGCAGCTTAAACTTCGACTTTAATGAAAAACTGTTTTTT.

As regards this clone: A much larger clonotype is one base distant, so this may be a read error. This chain links TRBV5-6 with TRBJ2-7; 9 bases agree with TRBD2. Trimming took 7 bases from V and 4 from J; bases not matched to a gene: 15. CDR3 length: 16 amino acids. Looked up from germline, CDR1 is SGHDT and CDR2 is YYEEEE. CDR3 region: CASRGDLAGGPYEQYF. The CDR3, as DNA: TGTGCCAGCCGCGGGGATCTCGCGGGGGGGCCGTACGAGCAGTACTTC.

This clone was recorded once. V and J are TRBV2 and TRBJ2-7, with D possibly matching TRBD1 (6 bases). Between the trimmed V and J ends, which lost 9 bases and 3 bases, there was a span of 15 bases. The CDR3 covers 13 residues. Germline CDR1 reads SNHLY; CDR2 reads FYNNEI. Written as DNA, the CDR3 is TGTGCCAGTCAAACAGGGACATTCTACGAGCAGTACTTC. Translating gives CASQTGTFYEQYF.

J is TRBJ1-2 and V is TRBV10-3; D is undetermined. Germline loops: CDR1 ENHRY, CDR2 SYGVKD. The CDR3 has 12 amino acids. Trimming pared 6 bases from V and 4 bases from J, leaving 9 bases between. CDR3: CAIRDSSYGYTF. CDR3 sequence (DNA): TGTGCCATCAGGGACTCAAGCTATGGCTACACCTTC.

This sequence joins TRBV7-8 and TRBJ1-1; D unresolved. Trimming cost V 1 base and J 5 bases, with 11 bases left between them. Germline CDR1 and CDR2: SGHVS and FQNEAQ. The CDR3 spans 14 residues. CDR3 DNA sequence: TGTGCCAGCAGCTTAGTTCCGGGCGGGACTGAAGCTTTCTTT. Amino acids: CASSLVPGGTEAFF.

The gene calls are TRBV15 and TRBJ2-2; the D call may be TRBD1 or TRBD2 (5 bases each). Germline V lookup: CDR1 LNHNV, CDR2 YYDKDF (reference sequence). The CDR3 runs 14 residues. V was trimmed by 8 bases and J by 3 bases, leaving 13 bases between them. This CDR3 is CATSGTADTGELFF. The CDR3 nucleotides are TGTGCCACCTCCGGGACGGCGGACACCGGGGAGCTGTTTTTT.

This clone appeared a single time. The DNA of the CDR3 is TGTGCCAGCAGATCCCCGGAAAACGGCCCCCAGCCCCAGCATTTT. Protein sequence: CASRSPENGPQPQHF. This sequence joins TRBV28 and TRBJ1-5; no definite D call. Looked up from germline, CDR1 is MDHEN and CDR2 is SYDVKM. V lost 6 bases and J 7 bases, leaving 19 bases between the germline ends. The CDR3 has 15 residues.

This clone was found a few times. The chain uses TRBV25-1 and TRBJ2-1; 9 nucleotides align to TRBD1. The CDR3 is 15 residues long. The J segment lost 4 bases and the V segment lost 8 bases, leaving 9 bases of the junction unmatched. CDR1 is MGHDK, CDR2 SYGVNS, per germline. CDR3: CASGRTGAVYNEQFF. The DNA for the CDR3 is TGTGCCAGCGGGAGGACAGGGGCCGTTTACAATGAGCAGTTCTTC.

CDR3 nucleotide sequence: TGTGCCAGCAGCCGCTTGGGACGGGGACTTGCGATCCAAGAGACCCAGTACTTC. Its translation is CASSRLGRGLAIQETQYF. The chain carries TRBV7-9 and TRBJ2-5; D possibly corresponds to TRBD2 (6 bases). Trimming left V 5 bases short and J 1 base short, with 23 bases between. In germline, CDR1 is SEHNR, CDR2 FQNEAQ (reference sequence). The length of the CDR3 is 18 residues.

The chain is built from TRBV11-2 and TRBJ2-4, with 12 bases identical to TRBD2. Germline loops: CDR1 SGHAT, CDR2 FQNNGV. Trimming took 0 bases from V and 2 from J; bases not matched to a gene: 11. This CDR3 contains 20 residues. DNA of the CDR3: TGTGCCAGCAGCTTAGATCCTTCTAGCGGGGGGGCTGGTTCCAAAAACATTCAGTACTTC. It is translated as CASSLDPSSGGAGSKNIQYF.

This chain joins TRBV19 and TRBJ1-1, with a weak D call TRBD1 (5 bases). Germline V lookup: CDR1 LNHDA, CDR2 SQIVND (reference sequence). The V and J ends lost 3 bases and 6 bases respectively, with 8 bases between them. This CDR3 has 12 residues. The CDR3 is CASSMRGSEAFF. The CDR3 DNA follows: TGTGCCAGTAGTATGAGGGGCTCTGAAGCTTTCTTT.

The rearrangement links TRBV28 to TRBJ1-2; D unclear. V was trimmed by 3 bases and J by 4 bases, leaving 9 bases between them. This CDR3 spans 13 amino acids. Germline values: CDR1 MDHEN, CDR2 SYDVKM. Here the CDR3 DNA reads TGTGCCAGCAGTTTTATGGGTCTCTATGGCTACACCTTC. Translation: CASSFMGLYGYTF.

Only a few counts were recorded for this clone. The chain has TRBV7-9 and TRBJ2-5; D perhaps matches TRBD1 (5 bases). The CDR3 extends over 14 amino acids. Germline CDR1 SEHNR, CDR2 FQNEAQ (reference sequence). Trimming took 5 bases from V and 4 from J, leaving 14 bases between them. The CDR3: CASSRQGTRETQYF. CDR3 in DNA: TGTGCCAGCAGCCGCCAGGGCACGCGAGAGACCCAGTACTTC.

This clone was observed a few times. J is TRBJ1-3 and V is TRBV29-1; D ambiguous. There are 16 residues in the CDR3. The germline CDR1 and CDR2 sequences are SQVTM and ANQGSEA. Trimming removed 0 bases at V and 1 base at J, with 13 bases between. The CDR3 is CSVEDLGGKSGNTIYF. CDR3 DNA sequence: TGCAGCGTTGAAGATCTGGGCGGAAAATCTGGAAACACCATATATTTT.

The chain recombines TRBV7-2 with TRBJ2-7; possibly TRBD2 for D (5 bases). Trimming removed 4 bases at V and 3 bases at J, with 13 bases between. The germline V gene has CDR1 SGHTA and CDR2 FQGNSA. There are 14 residues in the CDR3. The CDR3 loop reads CASSSGRGNYEQYF. DNA of the CDR3: TGTGCCAGCAGCTCCGGTCGGGGAAACTACGAGCAGTACTTC.

The genes are TRBV2 and TRBJ2-7; 8 bases are a match to TRBD1. V was clipped by 5 bases and J by 5 bases; unmatched bases: 5. Germline V gene sequence: CDR1 SNHLY, CDR2 FYNNEI. CDR3 length equals 13 residues. The CDR3 bases are TGTGCCAGCAGTAAAGACAGGGGCAACGAGCAGTACTTC. It codes for CASSKDRGNEQYF.

The chain links TRBV5-1 to TRBJ1-1; no clear D gene. CDR3 length: 15 amino acids. Trimming took 0 bases from V and 0 from J, leaving 9 bases between them. Germline V CDR1 and CDR2: SGHRS, YFSETQ. CDR3 protein: CASSLGWGMNTEAFF. In nucleotides, the CDR3 is TGCGCCAGCAGCTTGGGGTGGGGTATGAACACTGAAGCTTTCTTT.

The chain is built from TRBV14 and TRBJ2-5, with 11 positions matching TRBD2. Germline trimming cut 0 bases from V and 0 bases from J; bases unmatched to any gene: 21. From germline, CDR1 is SGHDN and CDR2 FVKESK. The CDR3 is made up of 23 amino acids. The CDR3 here is CASSQERLAGGISPGLYQETQYF. CDR3 DNA sequence: TGTGCCAGCAGCCAAGAAAGGCTAGCGGGGGGCATATCCCCCGGTCTGTACCAAGAGACCCAGTACTTC.

V gene TRBV2 combines with J gene TRBJ1-3, with D perhaps matching TRBD1 (5 bases). Germline V CDR1 and CDR2: SNHLY, FYNNEI. CDR3 length: 15 amino acids. V was pared by 6 bases and J by 0 bases, with 12 bases between. Here the CDR3 reads CASRQDGLSGNTIYF. Written as DNA, the CDR3 is TGTGCCAGCAGACAGGACGGGCTCTCTGGAAACACCATATATTTT.

The rearrangement uses TRBV19 and TRBJ1-6; weak D call: TRBD1 (5 bases). Looked up from germline, CDR1 is LNHDA and CDR2 is SQIVND (reference sequence). There are 12 residues in the CDR3. CDR3 DNA sequence: TGTGCAGCGGGACGGGGTAATTCACCCCTCCACTTT. Translation: CAAGRGNSPLHF. The full variable domain, its missing parts supplied by reference TRBV19 and TRBJ1-6, is DGGITQSPKYLFRKEGQNVTLSCEQNLNHDAMYWYRQDPGQGLRLIYYSQIVNDFQKGDIAEGYSVSREKKESFPLTVTSAQKNPTAFYLCAAGRGNSPLHFGNGTRLTVT.

This clone showed up just a few times. The chain carries TRBV10-3 and TRBJ1-1; no firm D call. V was cut by 6 bases and J by 1 base, with 15 bases left in between. The CDR3 totals 15 residues. Germline CDR1 is ENHRY and CDR2 is SYGVKD. The CDR3 DNA follows: TGTGCCATCAGCCCCGGAGGGTTGGGGAACACTGAAGCTTTCTTT. Protein sequence: CAISPGGLGNTEAFF.

The rearrangement joins TRBV10-3 to TRBJ2-3; TRBD2 matches at 11 bases. The CDR3 is 14 amino acids. After removal of 2 bases from V and 15 bases from J, the junction contained 10 bases not matched to a gene. Germline lookup yields CDR1 ENHRY and CDR2 SYGVKD. The CDR3, as DNA: TGTGCCATCAGTGAGGTTAGCGGGGGGGCCGGTGTTTATTTT. Translated: CAISEVSGGAGVYF.